The clone carrying this T cell receptor (beta chain) was recorded a few times. Seattle researchers signed up patients amid active infection and tracked them longitudinally. Using immunoSEQ multiplex PCR, the repertoire was profiled, and TCRdb retains in-frame clones only, with some absent. The sample carries some 150,000 clones, about nine tenths recorded once. This CDR3 spans 12 amino acids. This sample was taken from a study of blood T cell repertoires in COVID-19. Turning to the study itself: Acute and convalescent COVID-19 specimens originated in the United States, Italy and Spain. PBMCs, B-cell-depleted T cells, or T cells were the source of the cDNA or gDNA that made up the material.

The sequencing sample was made of peripheral blood. The rearrangement joins TRBV21-1 to TRBJ1-2; the D call TRBD1 from the table was never checked on the DNA. TRBV21-1 is flagged as a pseudogene. The receptor was isolated from a woman in her sixties or seventies with COVID-19, enrolled during active disease. DNA for the CDR3: TGTGCCAGCAATCTCAGGGTGGATGGCTACACCTTC. Its protein is CASNLRVDGYTF.